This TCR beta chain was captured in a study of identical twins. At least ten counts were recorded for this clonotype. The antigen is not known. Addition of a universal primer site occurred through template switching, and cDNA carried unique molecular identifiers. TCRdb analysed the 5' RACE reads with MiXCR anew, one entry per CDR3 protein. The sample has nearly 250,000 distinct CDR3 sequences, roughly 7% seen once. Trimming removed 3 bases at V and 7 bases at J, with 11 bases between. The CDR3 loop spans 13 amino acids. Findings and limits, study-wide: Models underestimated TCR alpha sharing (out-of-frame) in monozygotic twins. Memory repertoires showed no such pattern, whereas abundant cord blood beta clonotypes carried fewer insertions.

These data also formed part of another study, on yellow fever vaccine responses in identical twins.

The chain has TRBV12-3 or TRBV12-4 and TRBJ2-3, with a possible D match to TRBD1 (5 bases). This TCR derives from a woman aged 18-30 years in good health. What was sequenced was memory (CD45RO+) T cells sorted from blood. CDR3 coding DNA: TGTGCCAGCAGTTTCAACCAGGGCCATACGCAGTATTTT. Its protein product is CASSFNQGHTQYF.